Included here is one T cell receptor beta chain sequence, with context. What it binds is unknown. Deletions cut 0 bases from V and 2 bases from J, with 14 bases between. Germline values: CDR1 LGHNT, CDR2 FRNRAP. CDR3 length: 16 residues. Some clones are missing from TCRdb's copy, which holds only in-frame ones; the method was immunoSEQ multiplex PCR. Of around 95,000 clones listed, 88% are singletons. The sample is drawn from a study of identifying expanded T cells in peripheral blood. General study findings and limits: Technical replicates showed about 1.2 changed clones; approximately 2 weeks 15 to 20; four weeks 19. Variance in clone template counts between roughly 2-week samples significantly increased with total template count across all healthy donors.

The clonotype comes from a person between 18 and 75 years old in good health. Sequenced sample: blood. This sequence joins TRBV12-5 and TRBJ2-7, with D unclear. The DNA of the CDR3 is TGTGCTAGTGGTTTGGTGGTGATAACTACCACCTACGAGCAGTACTTC. It specifies CASGLVVITTTYEQYF.